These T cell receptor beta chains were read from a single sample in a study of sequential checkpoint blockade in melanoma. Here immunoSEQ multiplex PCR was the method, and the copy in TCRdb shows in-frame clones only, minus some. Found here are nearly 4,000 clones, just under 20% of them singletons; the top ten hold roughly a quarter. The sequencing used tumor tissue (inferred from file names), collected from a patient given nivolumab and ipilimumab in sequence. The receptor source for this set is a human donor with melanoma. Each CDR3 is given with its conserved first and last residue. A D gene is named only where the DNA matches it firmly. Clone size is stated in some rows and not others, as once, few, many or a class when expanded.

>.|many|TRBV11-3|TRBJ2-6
CASSQGKGTGANVLTF
TGTGCCAGCAGCCAAGGCAAAGGGACTGGGGCCAACGTCCTGACTTTC
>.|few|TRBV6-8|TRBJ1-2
CASSSQDKVAPHGYTF
TGTGCCAGCAGTTCCCAGGACAAAGTGGCCCCCCATGGCTACACCTTC
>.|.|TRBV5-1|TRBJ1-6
CASSLETAGNSPLHF
TGCGCCAGCAGCTTGGAGACCGCCGGGAATTCACCCCTCCACTTT
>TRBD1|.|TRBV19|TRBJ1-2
CASSATIQGIILGYTF
TGTGCCAGTAGTGCGACCATACAGGGGATTATACTTGGCTACACCTTC
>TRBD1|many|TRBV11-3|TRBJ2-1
CASRTNRGLSIYNEQFF
TGTGCCAGCAGGACAAACAGGGGGCTTAGCATTTACAATGAGCAGTTCTTC
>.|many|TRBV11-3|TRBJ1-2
CASSFYGSPYGYTF
TGTGCCAGCAGCTTCTATGGCAGCCCCTATGGCTACACCTTC
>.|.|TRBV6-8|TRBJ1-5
CASRDSARDVQPQHF
TGTGCCAGCAGGGACTCGGCCAGGGACGTTCAGCCCCAGCATTTT
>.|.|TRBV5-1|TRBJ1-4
CASSRTAEGEKLFF
TGCGCCAGCAGCCGTACAGCGGAAGGAGAAAAACTGTTTTTT
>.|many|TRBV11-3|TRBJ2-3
CASSSPGTPSTDTQYF
TGTGCCAGCAGCTCCCCGGGCACTCCTAGCACAGATACGCAGTATTTT
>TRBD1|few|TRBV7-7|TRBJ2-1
CASSSGTGYLTGNNEQFF
TGTGCCAGCAGCTCCGGGACAGGGTATCTGACGGGAAACAATGAGCAGTTCTTC
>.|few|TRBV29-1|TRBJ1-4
CSVLHRLGGQLFF
TGCAGCGTCCTACACCGGCTCGGTGGGCAACTGTTTTTT
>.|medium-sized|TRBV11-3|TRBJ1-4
CASSLGGGREKLFF
TGTGCCAGCAGCTTGGGGGGTGGACGCGAAAAACTGTTTTTT
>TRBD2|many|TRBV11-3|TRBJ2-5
CASSMGLARQETQYF
TGTGCCAGCAGCATGGGACTAGCCAGGCAAGAGACCCAGTACTTC
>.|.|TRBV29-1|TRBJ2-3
CSVSRVTADTQYF
TGCAGCGTTTCCAGGGTAACCGCAGATACGCAGTATTTT
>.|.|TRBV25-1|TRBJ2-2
CATSEGSYGELFF
TGTGCCACCAGCGAGGGGTCGTACGGGGAGCTGTTTTTT
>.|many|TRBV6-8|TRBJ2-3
CAISDSTRITNTQYF
TGTGCCATCAGTGACTCGACTAGAATCACGAATACGCAGTATTTT
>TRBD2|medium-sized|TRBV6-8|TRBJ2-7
CASGRLAGNYEQYF
TGTGCCAGTGGCCGGCTAGCGGGTAACTACGAGCAGTACTTC
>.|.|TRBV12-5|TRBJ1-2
CASRDTYNYGYTF
TGTGCCAGCCGGGACACCTATAACTATGGCTACACCTTC
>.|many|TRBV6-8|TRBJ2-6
CASSYSNPLGANVLTF
TGTGCCAGCAGTTACTCGAACCCCCTTGGGGCCAACGTCCTGACTTTC
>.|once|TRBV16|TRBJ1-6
CASSLNRVNSPLHF
TGTGCCAGCAGCCTCAACAGGGTGAATTCACCCCTCCACTTT
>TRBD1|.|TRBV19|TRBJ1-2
CASSAAGTGYEGYTF
TGTGCCAGTAGTGCTGCCGGGACAGGGTATGAGGGCTACACCTTC
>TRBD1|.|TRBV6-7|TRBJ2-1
CAISESRGTVF
TGTGCCATCAGTGAGTCGAGGGGGACAGTCTTC
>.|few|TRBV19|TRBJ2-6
CASSITVNSGANVLTF
TGTGCCAGTAGTATCACGGTCAACTCTGGGGCCAACGTCCTGACTTTC
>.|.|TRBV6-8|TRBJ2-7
CASSYGSRGSSYEQYF
TGTGCCAGCAGTTACGGGTCCAGGGGAAGCTCCTACGAGCAGTACTTC
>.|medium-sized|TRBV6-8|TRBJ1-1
CASSQQDNTEAFF
TGTGCCAGCAGTCAGCAGGATAACACTGAAGCTTTCTTT
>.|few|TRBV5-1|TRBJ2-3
CASSLSVITSTDTQYF
TGCGCCAGCAGCTTGAGTGTTATCACTAGCACAGATACGCAGTATTTT
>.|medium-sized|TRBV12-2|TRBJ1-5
CAISTGTGINQPQHF
TGTGCCATCTCCACCGGGACAGGGATCAATCAGCCCCAGCATTTT
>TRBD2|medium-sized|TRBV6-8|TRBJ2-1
CASSYSPGGDYNEQFF
TGTGCCAGCAGTTACTCACCGGGGGGGGACTACAATGAGCAGTTCTTC
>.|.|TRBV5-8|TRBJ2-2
CASRESRGGELFF
TGTGCCAGCAGGGAATCCCGCGGCGGGGAGCTGTTTTTT
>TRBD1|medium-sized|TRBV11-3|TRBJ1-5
CASSPAGGAHQPQHF
TGTGCCAGCAGCCCAGCAGGGGGCGCGCATCAGCCCCAGCATTTT
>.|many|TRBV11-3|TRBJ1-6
CASSLPGTGSPLHF
TGTGCCAGCAGCTTACCAGGAACCGGTTCACCCCTCCACTTT
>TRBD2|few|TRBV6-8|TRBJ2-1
CASSDSGTSEQFF
TGTGCCAGCAGTGACTCCGGGACTAGTGAGCAGTTCTTC
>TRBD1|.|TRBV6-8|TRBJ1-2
CASSKGQGNYGYTF
TGTGCCAGCAGTAAAGGACAGGGAAACTATGGCTACACCTTC
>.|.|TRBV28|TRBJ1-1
CASRGATGMGAEAFF
TGTGCCAGCAGGGGGGCGACGGGGATGGGTGCTGAAGCTTTCTTT
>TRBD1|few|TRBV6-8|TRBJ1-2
CASRKGQNYGYTF
TGTGCCAGCAGAAAGGGACAGAACTATGGCTACACCTTC
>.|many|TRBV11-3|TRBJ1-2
CASNEMTGGGGYTF
TGTGCCAGCAACGAGATGACAGGAGGTGGTGGCTACACCTTC
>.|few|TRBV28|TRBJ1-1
CASRLQGTEAFF
TGTGCCAGCCGATTACAGGGTACTGAAGCTTTCTTT
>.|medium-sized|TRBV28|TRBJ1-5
CASSPRVGDQPQHF
TGTGCCAGCAGCCCCAGGGTTGGGGATCAGCCCCAGCATTTT
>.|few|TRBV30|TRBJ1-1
CACSRTVAEAFF
TGTGCCTGCTCCCGGACAGTCGCTGAAGCTTTCTTT
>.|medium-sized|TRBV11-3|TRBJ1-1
CASSPPGAQTNTEAFF
TGTGCCAGCAGCCCTCCGGGGGCACAGACGAACACTGAAGCTTTCTTT
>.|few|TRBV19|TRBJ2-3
CASSIIGQETQYF
TGTGCCAGTAGTATTATCGGCCAGGAAACGCAGTATTTT
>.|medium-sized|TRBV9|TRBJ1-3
CASSVGGVEDTIYF
TGTGCCAGCAGCGTAGGTGGGGTTGAGGACACCATATATTTT
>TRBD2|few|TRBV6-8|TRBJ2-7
CASSPRGLGYEQYF
TGTGCCAGCAGCCCGCGGGGACTAGGCTACGAGCAGTACTTC
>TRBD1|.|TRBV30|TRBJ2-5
CAWSPTGVKTQYF
TGTGCCTGGAGCCCAACAGGGGTGAAGACCCAGTACTTC
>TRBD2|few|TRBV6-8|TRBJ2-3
CASSSGTSVTDTQYF
TGTGCCAGCAGCTCGGGGACTAGCGTAACGGATACGCAGTATTTT